This T cell receptor (beta chain) came from a study of shared clonotypes between healthy human individuals. Study-wide context: CD4 naive cells filled three plates per donor, CD4 memory three, CD8 naive two and CD8 memory one.

Overall study findings and caveats: Generation probability values for non-shared clonotypes were lower than those for clonotypes shared by all four donors. About 5% of naive CD4 clonotypes were shared across a few donors.

The assay was run at deep level. TCRdb keeps only in-frame clones here, not all; method: immunoSEQ multiplex PCR. The data contain about 2.4 million clones, roughly 93% of them seen just once; the ten biggest clones take up around 0.37%. A word on this clone: Its antigen is currently unknown.

The ends were cut back, 5 bases at V and 7 bases at J, with 8 bases in the middle. Germline V gene sequence: CDR1 MNHNY, CDR2 SVGAGI (reference sequence). The CDR3 length is 11 residues. The sample was naive CD4+ T cells from PBMCs. Subset denoted: CD45RA+ positively selected. The chain is built from TRBV6-6 and TRBJ1-1; D is ambiguous. This clonotype was sampled from a man aged 18 to 30 in good health. Some clones in this sample may be carry-over from other donors' samples. The CDR3 here is CASSNGFEAFF. The CDR3 nucleotides are TGTGCCAGCAGTAACGGATTTGAAGCTTTCTTT.